The present TCR beta chain was sequenced within a study of cytomegalovirus exposure and HLA in healthy donors. The J segment lost 2 bases and the V segment lost 6 bases, leaving 9 bases of the junction unmatched. Germline CDR1 reads SGHNT; CDR2 reads YENEEA. This CDR3 is built from 15 residues. The PCR was carried out with 60 Vbeta primers and 13 Jbeta primers. The assay was immunoSEQ multiplex PCR, and TCRdb's table has in-frame clones only and misses some. The profile shows roughly 230,000 clones, around 80% of them singletons. This clone appeared a few times. Sequenced sample: PBMCs. The V and J genes are TRBV11-3 and TRBJ1-1, with 7 positions matching TRBD1. The source of this sequence is a boy between 10 and 17 years old in good health and CMV-seronegative. The CDR3 bases are TGTGCCAGCAGAGAGGGAGACAGGGTAAACACTGAAGCTTTCTTT. As protein: CASREGDRVNTEAFF.